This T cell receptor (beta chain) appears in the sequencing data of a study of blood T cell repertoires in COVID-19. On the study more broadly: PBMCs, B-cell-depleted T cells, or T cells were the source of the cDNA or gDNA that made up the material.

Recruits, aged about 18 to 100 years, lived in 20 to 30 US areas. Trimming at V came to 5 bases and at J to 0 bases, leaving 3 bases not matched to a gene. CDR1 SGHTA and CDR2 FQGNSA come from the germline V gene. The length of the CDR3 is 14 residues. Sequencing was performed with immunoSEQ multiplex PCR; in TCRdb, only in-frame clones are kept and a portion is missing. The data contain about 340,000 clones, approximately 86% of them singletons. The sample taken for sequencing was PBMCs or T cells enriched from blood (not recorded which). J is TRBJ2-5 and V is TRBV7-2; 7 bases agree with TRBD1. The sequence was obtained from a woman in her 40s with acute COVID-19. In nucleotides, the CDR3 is TGTGCCAGCAGCCGGGACAGCTACCAAGAGACCCAGTACTTC. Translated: CASSRDSYQETQYF. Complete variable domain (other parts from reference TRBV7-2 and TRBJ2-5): GAGVSQSPSNKVTEKGKDVELRCDPISGHTALYWYRQSLGQGLEFLIYFQGNSAPDKSGLPSDRFSAERTGGSVSTLTIQRTQQEDSAVYLCASSRDSYQETQYFGPGTRLLVL.